This T cell receptor (beta chain) was sequenced for a study of OX40 agonist ivuxolimab in advanced cancers. With 4 bases removed from V and 9 bases from J, the gap between germline ends came to 22 bases. CDR1 and CDR2 from the germline V gene are MNHNS and SASEGT. The CDR3 has 15 amino acids. Clones were read by immunoSEQ multiplex PCR, and TCRdb kept only the in-frame ones, dropping some. Found here are 55,000 to 65,000 clones, about nine tenths of them singletons; the top ten hold roughly 0.76%. The chain is built from TRBV6-1 and TRBJ2-7; possibly TRBD1 for D (5 bases). This receptor was identified in an adult with an advanced solid tumor such as melanoma, head and neck, liver or kidney cancer. Specimen: CD4+ or CD8+ T cells sorted from blood, collected in a trial of the OX40 agonist ivuxolimab. Written as DNA, the CDR3 is TGTGCCAGCAGTGCCGGTAGACAGACAACGTCGGTGCAGTACTTC. It translates to CASSAGRQTTSVQYF.